Listed below are T cell receptor beta chains from one sample, sequenced in a study of identical twins. TCRdb analysed the 5' RACE reads with MiXCR anew, one entry per CDR3 protein. The repertoire has about 200,000 distinct CDR3 sequences, 7.5% of them found once; the top ten carry approximately 2%. A further study also used this sample, focusing on yellow fever vaccine responses in identical twins.

The sample consisted of memory (CD45RO+) T cells sorted from blood. The receptors shown here come from a woman aged 18 to 35 in good health. Each CDR3 is given with its conserved first and last residue. Each record gives: J gene, V gene, clone size, D gene, CDR3 DNA, CDR3 protein. The D gene is left open where the match is weak. Some rows have no size entry. The others give once, few or many, or a class for an expanded clone.

j_gene: TRBJ2-7; v_gene: TRBV5-5; abundance: .; d_gene: .; CDR3nt: TGTGCCAGCAGCTTGGCCGGGAGCGGGACATACGAGCAGTACTTC; CDR3aa: CASSLAGSGTYEQYF
j_gene: TRBJ2-2; v_gene: TRBV12-5; abundance: many; d_gene: TRBD1; CDR3nt: TGTGCTAGTGGTTCGACAGGGACGAGGGAGCTGTTTTTT; CDR3aa: CASGSTGTRELFF
j_gene: TRBJ2-5; v_gene: TRBV20-1; abundance: few; d_gene: .; CDR3nt: TGCAGTGCTAGGTGGGGGTCAGGAGAGACCCAGTACTTC; CDR3aa: CSARWGSGETQYF
j_gene: TRBJ2-6; v_gene: TRBV12-3/TRBV12-4; abundance: few; d_gene: TRBD1; CDR3nt: TGTGCCAGCAGGCCGACAGGGGTAGCAGGGGCCAACGTCCTGACTTTC; CDR3aa: CASRPTGVAGANVLTF
j_gene: TRBJ1-6; v_gene: TRBV27; abundance: .; d_gene: .; CDR3nt: TGTGCCAGCAGTTTATTAACCGGATCACCCCTCCACTTT; CDR3aa: CASSLLTGSPLHF
j_gene: TRBJ2-3; v_gene: TRBV6-2/TRBV6-3; abundance: few; d_gene: .; CDR3nt: TGTGCCAGCAGTTACGGGTGGGGCGGGGCAGATACGCAGTATTTT; CDR3aa: CASSYGWGGADTQYF
j_gene: TRBJ2-3; v_gene: TRBV28; abundance: many; d_gene: TRBD2; CDR3nt: TGTGCCAGCAGCTCCCTAGCGGGGGGCACAGATACGCAGTATTTT; CDR3aa: CASSSLAGGTDTQYF
j_gene: TRBJ1-1; v_gene: TRBV18; abundance: few; d_gene: .; CDR3nt: TGTGCCAGCTCACCTTTTGGTATGCGGTCGAACACTGAAGCTTTCTTT; CDR3aa: CASSPFGMRSNTEAFF
j_gene: TRBJ2-1; v_gene: TRBV11-1; abundance: few; d_gene: .; CDR3nt: TGTGCCAGCAGCACCCGACTAGGCCGGGTAAGCTCCTACAATGAGCAGTTCTTC; CDR3aa: CASSTRLGRVSSYNEQFF
j_gene: TRBJ2-5; v_gene: TRBV6-2/TRBV6-3; abundance: once; d_gene: TRBD2; CDR3nt: TGTGCCAGCAGGTCAGCGGGAGAAGAGACCCAGTACTTC; CDR3aa: CASRSAGEETQYF
j_gene: TRBJ2-1; v_gene: TRBV20-1; abundance: few; d_gene: TRBD2; CDR3nt: TGCAGTGCCCCGGCTAGCGGGAGGGAGGGTGAGCAGTTCTTC; CDR3aa: CSAPASGREGEQFF
j_gene: TRBJ2-4; v_gene: TRBV3-1; abundance: few; d_gene: .; CDR3nt: TGTGCCAGCAGCCCAACACAAAGGATTCGGGGCGAAAACATTCAGTACTTC; CDR3aa: CASSPTQRIRGENIQYF
j_gene: TRBJ2-5; v_gene: TRBV25-1; abundance: few; d_gene: .; CDR3nt: TGTGCCAGCAGTGATGTCGGGACGGGGGAAGAGACCCAGTACTTC; CDR3aa: CASSDVGTGEETQYF
j_gene: TRBJ2-3; v_gene: TRBV12-3/TRBV12-4; abundance: many; d_gene: .; CDR3nt: TGTGCCAGCAGTATTAGCGGTTCTAGCACAGATACGCAGTATTTT; CDR3aa: CASSISGSSTDTQYF
j_gene: TRBJ2-3; v_gene: TRBV6-1; abundance: .; d_gene: .; CDR3nt: TGTGCCAGCAGTCCAATGGGGCAGTTTAGCACAGATACGCAGTATTTT; CDR3aa: CASSPMGQFSTDTQYF
j_gene: TRBJ2-7; v_gene: TRBV7-2; abundance: few; d_gene: .; CDR3nt: TGTGCCAGCAGCTTAGCTGCGGGGGCTGCCTACGAGCAGTACTTC; CDR3aa: CASSLAAGAAYEQYF
j_gene: TRBJ2-5; v_gene: TRBV7-2; abundance: few; d_gene: .; CDR3nt: TGTGCCAGCAGCTCCAGGGTTCAAGAGACCCAGTACTTC; CDR3aa: CASSSRVQETQYF
j_gene: TRBJ2-5; v_gene: TRBV7-6; abundance: few; d_gene: .; CDR3nt: TGTGCCAGCAGCTTACGACACCATCAAGAGACCCAGTACTTC; CDR3aa: CASSLRHHQETQYF
j_gene: TRBJ2-3; v_gene: TRBV7-9; abundance: .; d_gene: .; CDR3nt: TGTGCCAGCAGCTTAAGTAGAGGGGGGGGCCGCACAGATACGCAGTATTTT; CDR3aa: CASSLSRGGGRTDTQYF
j_gene: TRBJ2-5; v_gene: TRBV7-9; abundance: few; d_gene: TRBD1; CDR3nt: TGTGCCAGCAGGTCAACCTCAGGGGGCGCCGGGGAGACCCAGTACTTC; CDR3aa: CASRSTSGGAGETQYF
j_gene: TRBJ2-4; v_gene: TRBV10-2; abundance: few; d_gene: .; CDR3nt: TGCGCCAGCAGTGAGTCGCCCACCCGAGGCTTTCCGGCCAAAAACATTCAGTACTTC; CDR3aa: CASSESPTRGFPAKNIQYF
j_gene: TRBJ1-1; v_gene: TRBV4-3; abundance: .; d_gene: .; CDR3nt: TGCGCCAGCAGCCAAGTTCGGGGCATGAACACTGAAGCTTTCTTT; CDR3aa: CASSQVRGMNTEAFF
j_gene: TRBJ2-7; v_gene: TRBV3-1; abundance: many; d_gene: TRBD2; CDR3nt: TGTGCCAGCAGCCAAACTAGCGGGAAGAGTACCTACGAGCAGTACTTC; CDR3aa: CASSQTSGKSTYEQYF
j_gene: TRBJ1-1; v_gene: TRBV28; abundance: .; d_gene: .; CDR3nt: TGTGCCAGCGGACCTGGGCCGTTGAACACTGAAGCTTTCTTT; CDR3aa: CASGPGPLNTEAFF
j_gene: TRBJ2-1; v_gene: TRBV4-1; abundance: many; d_gene: .; CDR3nt: TGCGCCAGCAGCCAAGAGGGGCTTCCTTATAATGAGCAGTTCTTC; CDR3aa: CASSQEGLPYNEQFF